The T cell receptor beta chain described here comes from a study of blood T cell repertoires in COVID-19. Study details: Donors in the United States, Italy and Spain gave samples during acute or convalescent COVID-19.

This table comes from immunoSEQ multiplex PCR, and its TCRdb copy is limited to in-frame clones, with some not included. This table has a few hundred thousand clones, 70% to 90% appearing once. CDR1 LGHDT and CDR2 YNNKEL come from the germline V gene (reference sequence). The CDR3 loop spans 15 amino acids. Trimming pared 0 bases from V and 0 bases from J, leaving 8 bases between. The chain uses TRBV3-1 (or the pseudogene TRBV3-2) and TRBJ1-2; D not certain. Sequenced: PBMCs or T cells enriched from blood (not recorded which). This TCR derives from a woman between 40 and 55 years old with acute COVID-19. The DNA for the CDR3 is TGTGCCAGCAGCCAAGACCCCGGGACTAACTATGGCTACACCTTC. Translated: CASSQDPGTNYGYTF.